What follows are 22 T cell receptor beta chains derived from one specimen sequenced in a study of shared clonotypes between healthy human individuals. The method was immunoSEQ multiplex PCR; TCRdb's version includes in-frame clones alone and lacks a portion of them. This sample has fewer than 1.8 million clones, with approximately 98.5% found just once. Sequenced material: naive CD4+ T cells sorted from blood. Sample subset: CD45RA+ positively selected. The receptors stem from a man aged 30 to 39 in good health.

This chain joins TRBV19 and TRBJ1-5; TRBD1 is a possible D gene (6 bases). This CDR3 has 15 amino acids. The germline V gene encodes CDR1 LNHDA and CDR2 SQIVND (reference sequence). The V end lost 5 bases, the J end lost 6 bases, and 17 bases lay between the germline ends. The CDR3, as DNA: TGTGCCAGTAGTCCCAAAGATCGACAGGTTCAGCCCCAGCATTTT. Its protein product is CASSPKDRQVQPQHF.

The chain recombines TRBV19 with TRBJ1-5; perhaps TRBD1 as D (5 bases). Germline CDR1 LNHDA, CDR2 SQIVND (reference sequence). V was cut by 7 bases and J by 0 bases, with 28 bases left in between. CDR3 length equals 20 residues. The DNA for the CDR3 is TGTGCCAGTACCAAGGCGGGGTTTAGGGACCTTCTATATAGCAATCAGCCCCAGCATTTT. Translating gives CASTKAGFRDLLYSNQPQHF.

The chain is built from TRBV27 and TRBJ1-2; 9 bases align to TRBD1. J was trimmed by 3 bases and V by 5 bases; bases with no gene match: 7. This CDR3 has 15 residues. CDR1 and CDR2 from the germline V gene are MNHEY and SMNVEV (reference sequence). The CDR3 bases are TGTGCCAGCAGTCCGGAGACAGGGGGGGACTATGGCTACACCTTC. Its protein product is CASSPETGGDYGYTF.

The chain recombines TRBV7-6 with TRBJ1-4; D is unclear. In germline, CDR1 is SGHVS, CDR2 FNYEAQ. V lost 1 base, J lost 11 bases, and 11 bases lay in between. The CDR3 length is 13 residues. This CDR3 is CASSLGVGRKLFF. CDR3 bases: TGTGCCAGCAGCTTAGGGGTCGGGAGGAAACTGTTTTTT.

CDR3 nucleotide sequence: TGCACCAGCAGGCACAGGGGAATTACGCAGTATTTT. Translation gives CTSRHRGITQYF. The V call is TRBV1, the J call TRBJ2-3; the table's D call TRBD1 went unverified against the DNA. TRBV1 counts as a pseudogene. CDR3 length: 12 amino acids.

V and J are TRBV9 and TRBJ2-3; 8 bases line up with TRBD2. In germline, CDR1 is SGDLS, CDR2 YYNGEE. The CDR3 loop spans 17 amino acids. With V trimmed by 3 bases and J by 1 base, 10 bases remained unmatched. For the CDR3, the DNA is TGTGCCAGCAGCGGATACAGCGGGAGTACCGGCACAGATACGCAGTATTTT. Translating it yields CASSGYSGSTGTDTQYF.

V and J are TRBV5-1 and TRBJ2-7; TRBD2 matches 8 bases. CDR3 length: 15 residues. J was trimmed by 3 bases and V by 0 bases; bases with no gene match: 5. Germline CDR1 reads SGHRS; CDR2 reads YFSETQ. This CDR3 reads CASSLGTSRIYEQYF. In DNA form, the CDR3 reads TGCGCCAGCAGCTTGGGGACTAGCAGGATCTACGAGCAGTACTTC.

Points on this clone: One junction end disagrees with the germline gene, perhaps due to a read error. The chain uses TRBV7-7 and TRBJ2-1, with TRBD2 identical over 11 bases. Germline CDR1 and CDR2: SSHAT and FNYEAQ (reference sequence). The CDR3 runs 16 residues. The CDR3, as DNA: TGTGCTAGCAGCTTACTACCGGGACTAGCGGACAATGAGCAGTTCTTC. It encodes CASSLLPGLADNEQFF.

This chain joins TRBV9 and TRBJ1-2, with a weak D call TRBD1 (6 bases). This CDR3 has 15 amino acids. Trimming left V 3 bases short and J 2 bases short, with 14 bases between. Germline V gene sequence: CDR1 SGDLS, CDR2 YYNGEE. CDR3: CASSATWGANYGYTF. The CDR3 bases are TGTGCCAGCAGCGCGACGTGGGGGGCCAACTATGGCTACACCTTC.

The chain recombines TRBV11-1 with TRBJ2-5, with D perhaps TRBD2 (6 bases). Germline V lookup: CDR1 SGHAT, CDR2 FQDESV (reference sequence). V was cut by 1 base and J by 4 bases, with 10 bases left in between. The CDR3 has 14 amino acids. CDR3 region: CASSLEPSVETQYF. The CDR3 DNA follows: TGTGCCAGCAGCTTAGAACCTAGCGTAGAGACCCAGTACTTC.

The chain carries TRBV30 and TRBJ1-1; no clear D. The V and J ends lost 0 bases and 6 bases respectively, with 5 bases between them. This CDR3 has 11 amino acids. Germline V gives CDR1 GTSNPN, CDR2 SVGIG (reference sequence). The CDR3, as DNA: TGTGCCTGGAGTGTGATGGCTGAAGCTTTCTTT. Translated, it gives CAWSVMAEAFF.

The chain joins TRBV20-1 to TRBJ1-1; perhaps TRBD1 as D (6 bases). The CDR3 totals 11 residues. The germline gives CDR1 DFQATT, CDR2 SNEGSKA (reference sequence). Deletions cut 5 bases from V and 6 bases from J, with 10 bases between. In DNA, the CDR3 is TGCAGTGCTTTTACAGGGTCTGAAGCTTTCTTT. Translating gives CSAFTGSEAFF.

This chain connects TRBV7-2 to TRBJ2-2; D gene uncertain. Germline lookup yields CDR1 SGHTA and CDR2 FQGNSA. V lost 0 bases, J lost 4 bases, and 6 bases lay in between. The CDR3 length is 14 residues. CDR3 sequence reads: CASSLARFTGELFF. CDR3 in DNA: TGTGCCAGCAGCTTAGCGAGGTTCACCGGGGAGCTGTTTTTT.

The rearrangement uses TRBV2 and TRBJ2-3; TRBD1 agrees at 8 bases. Per the germline V gene, CDR1 is SNHLY and CDR2 is FYNNEI. Losses at the gene ends were 4 bases for V and 5 bases for J; bases not matched to a gene: 5. The CDR3 totals 14 residues. The CDR3 spells CASSADRVEDTQYF. The DNA of the CDR3 is TGTGCCAGCAGTGCGGACAGGGTGGAAGATACGCAGTATTTT.

As regards this clone: Other nucleotide sequences from this sample produce the same CDR3. This chain uses TRBV5-1 with TRBJ2-5; D call uncertain. The germline gives CDR1 SGHRS, CDR2 YFSETQ. The CDR3 has 12 residues. Trimming stripped 0 bases from V and 5 bases from J, with 5 bases between. CDR3 protein: CASSLEGETQYF. The CDR3, as DNA: TGCGCCAGCAGCTTGGAAGGGGAGACCCAGTACTTC.

This clone appeared once. The V call is TRBV27, the J call TRBJ2-2, with 8 bases identical to TRBD1. The germline V gene encodes CDR1 MNHEY and CDR2 SMNVEV (reference sequence). This CDR3 spans 13 amino acids. V gave up 5 bases and J gave up 6 bases; unmatched junction bases: 2. CDR3 DNA: TGTGCCAGCAGTCTGGACAGGGCCGGGGAGCTGTTTTTT. Translating gives CASSLDRAGELFF.

V usage is TRBV13 and J usage is TRBJ1-1; TRBD1 agrees at 11 bases. The CDR3 contains 15 residues. With V trimmed by 1 base and J by 5 bases, 3 bases remained unmatched. CDR1 is PRHDT, CDR2 FYEKMQ, per germline (reference sequence). The CDR3 DNA sequence: TGTGCCAGCAGCTTAGTAGGGACAGGGGGGACTGAAGCTTTCTTT. Amino acid sequence: CASSLVGTGGTEAFF.

The chain is built from TRBV5-1 and TRBJ2-1; 12 bases are a match to TRBD2. The CDR3 length is 16 residues. The germline V gene encodes CDR1 SGHRS and CDR2 YFSETQ. V lost 4 bases, J lost 3 bases, and 5 bases stayed unmatched. CDR3 in amino acids: CASSPGLAGNYNEQFF. DNA for the CDR3: TGCGCCAGCAGCCCCGGACTAGCGGGAAACTACAATGAGCAGTTCTTC.

The CDR3 DNA reads as TGTGCCAGCACCCGTTACGGGAGCAGCACAGATACGCAGTATTTT. It translates to CASTRYGSSTDTQYF. The V gene is TRBV27, the J gene TRBJ2-3; possible D gene TRBD2, 6 bases. Trimming cost V 7 bases and J 0 bases, with 14 bases left between them. This CDR3 region has 15 residues. The germline gives CDR1 MNHEY, CDR2 SMNVEV (reference sequence).

J is TRBJ2-2 and V is TRBV2, with 11 bases that match TRBD2. The germline gives CDR1 SNHLY, CDR2 FYNNEI. The CDR3 contains 13 residues. J gave up 7 bases and V 9 bases, and 4 bases lay outside the gene matches. Here the CDR3 DNA reads TGTGCCAGTAGCGGGAGGGCGATCGGGGAGCTGTTTTTT. It encodes CASSGRAIGELFF.

The V call is TRBV14, the J call TRBJ2-7, with D possibly being TRBD1 or TRBD2 (5 bases each). The CDR3 consists of 13 residues. The germline V gene has CDR1 SGHDN and CDR2 FVKESK. Trimming left V 4 bases short and J 6 bases short, with 13 bases between. The CDR3 reads CASSRGVLFEQYF. The CDR3 nucleotides are TGTGCCAGCAGCCGAGGGGTTCTTTTCGAGCAGTACTTC.

This rearrangement joins TRBV28 to TRBJ1-5, with D possibly matching TRBD1 (5 bases). The germline V and J ends were trimmed by 3 bases and 11 bases, with 11 bases remaining between them. The CDR3 has 12 amino acids. Per germline, CDR1 MDHEN and CDR2 SYDVKM. CDR3 loop: CASSLGPKAQHF. Here the CDR3 DNA reads TGTGCCAGCAGTTTGGGGCCCAAGGCCCAGCATTTT.